This T cell receptor beta chain was obtained from a study of CXCR3-negative and CXCR3-positive naive CD8 T cells. It was by 5' RACE with UMI labels that the TRB cDNA libraries were prepared. TCRdb re-called the 5' RACE reads, yielding one record per CDR3 amino acid sequence without DNA. This listing includes some 150,000 distinct CDR3 sequences. As for this clonotype: Its antigen is not known.

The naive CD8+ gate required CD45RO-CCR7+CD27+CD95- phenotype. Broader study findings: Naive cells positive for CXCR3 carried more hydrophobic TRB CDR3s than CXCR3-negative ones. Both naive subsets showed comparably high diversity, and memory CD8+ cells showed much lower diversity. The study found that naive CXCR3-negative and CXCR3-positive cells shared TRBV-TRBJ usage, while memory cells differed.

The source material was naive CXCR3+ CD8+ T cells from blood. Subset of the sample: CD45RO-CCR7+CD27+CD95- naive CD8+ T cells expressing CXCR3 (TNR3+). The sequence derives from a human donor in good health. Some clones in this sample may be carry-over from other donors' samples.

CDR3 sequence reads: CASSSLQGGEDTEAFF. The chain uses TRBV7-9 and TRBJ1-1; TCRdb names TRBD1, which stays unverified in the absence of DNA. This CDR3 comprises 16 residues. Germline V gene sequence: CDR1 SEHNR, CDR2 FQNEAQ (reference sequence).